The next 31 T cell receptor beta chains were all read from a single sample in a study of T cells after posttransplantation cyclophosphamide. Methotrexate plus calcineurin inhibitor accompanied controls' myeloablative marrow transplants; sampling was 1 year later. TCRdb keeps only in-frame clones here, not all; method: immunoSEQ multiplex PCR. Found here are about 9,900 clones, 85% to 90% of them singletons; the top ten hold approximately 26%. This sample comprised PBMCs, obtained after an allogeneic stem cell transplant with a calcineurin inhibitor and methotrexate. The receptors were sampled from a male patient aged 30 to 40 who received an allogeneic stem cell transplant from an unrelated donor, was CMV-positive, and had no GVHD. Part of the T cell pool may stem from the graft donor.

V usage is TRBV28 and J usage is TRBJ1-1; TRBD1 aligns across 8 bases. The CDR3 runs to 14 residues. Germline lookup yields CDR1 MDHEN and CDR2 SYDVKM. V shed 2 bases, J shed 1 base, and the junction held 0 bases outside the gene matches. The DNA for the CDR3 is TGTGCCAGCAGTTTAGGACAGGGGAACACTGAAGCTTTCTTT. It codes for CASSLGQGNTEAFF.

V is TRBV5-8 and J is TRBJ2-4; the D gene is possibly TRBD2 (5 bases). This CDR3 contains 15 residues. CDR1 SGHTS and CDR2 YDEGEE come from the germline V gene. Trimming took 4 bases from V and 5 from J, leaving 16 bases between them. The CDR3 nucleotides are TGTGCCAGCAGCCCGGGATCGGGATTGCAAAACATTCAGTACTTC. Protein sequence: CASSPGSGLQNIQYF.

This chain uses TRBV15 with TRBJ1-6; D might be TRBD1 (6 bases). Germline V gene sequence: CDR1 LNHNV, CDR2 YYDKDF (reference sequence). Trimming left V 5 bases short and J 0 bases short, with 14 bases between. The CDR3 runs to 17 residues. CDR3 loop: CATSPWDTGSYNSPLHF. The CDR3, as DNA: TGTGCCACCAGCCCCTGGGACACCGGCTCCTATAATTCACCCCTCCACTTT.

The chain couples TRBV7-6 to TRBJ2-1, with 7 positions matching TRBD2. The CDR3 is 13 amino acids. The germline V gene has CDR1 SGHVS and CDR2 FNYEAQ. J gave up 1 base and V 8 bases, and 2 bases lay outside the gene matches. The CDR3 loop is CASGRESYNEQFF. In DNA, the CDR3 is TGTGCCAGCGGGCGGGAGTCCTACAATGAGCAGTTCTTC.

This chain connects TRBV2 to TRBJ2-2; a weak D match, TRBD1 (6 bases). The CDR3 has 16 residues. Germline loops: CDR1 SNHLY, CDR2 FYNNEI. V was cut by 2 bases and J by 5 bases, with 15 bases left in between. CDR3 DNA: TGTGCCAGCAGTGAACCCCCCCTCGACAGGACCGGGGAGCTGTTTTTT. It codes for CASSEPPLDRTGELFF.

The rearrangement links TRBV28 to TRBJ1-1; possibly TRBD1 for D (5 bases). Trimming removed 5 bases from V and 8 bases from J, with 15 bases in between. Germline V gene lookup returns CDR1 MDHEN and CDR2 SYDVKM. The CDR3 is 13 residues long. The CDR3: CASSPRWGGEAFF. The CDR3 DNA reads TGTGCCAGCAGTCCCCGGTGGGGGGGAGAAGCTTTCTTT.

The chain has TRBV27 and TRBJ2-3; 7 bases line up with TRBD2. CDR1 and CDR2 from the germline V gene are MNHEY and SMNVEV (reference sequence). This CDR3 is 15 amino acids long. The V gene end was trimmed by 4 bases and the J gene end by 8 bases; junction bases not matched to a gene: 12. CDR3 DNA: TGTGCCAGCAGTTGGGGGGGGAGCGCCCGAAGTACGCAGTATTTT. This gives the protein CASSWGGSARSTQYF.

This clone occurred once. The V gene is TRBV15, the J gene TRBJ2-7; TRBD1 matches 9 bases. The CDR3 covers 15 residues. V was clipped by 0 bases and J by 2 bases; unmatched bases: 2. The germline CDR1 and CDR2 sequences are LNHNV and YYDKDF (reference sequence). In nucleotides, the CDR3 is TGTGCCACCAGCAGAGATCGGACAGGGGCCTACGAGCAGTACTTC. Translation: CATSRDRTGAYEQYF.

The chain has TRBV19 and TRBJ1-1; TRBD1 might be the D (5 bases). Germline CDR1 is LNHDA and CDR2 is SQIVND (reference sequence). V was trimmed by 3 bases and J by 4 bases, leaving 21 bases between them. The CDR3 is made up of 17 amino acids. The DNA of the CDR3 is TGTGCCAGTAGTATTCTAGCCGGGGGAGGCATAGCCACTGAAGCTTTCTTT. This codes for CASSILAGGGIATEAFF.

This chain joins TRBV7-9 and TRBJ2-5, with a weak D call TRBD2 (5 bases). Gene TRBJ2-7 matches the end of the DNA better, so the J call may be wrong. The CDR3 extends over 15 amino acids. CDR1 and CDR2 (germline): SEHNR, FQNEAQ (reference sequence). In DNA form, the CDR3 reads TGTGCCAGCAGCTTAAGTGCGGCTAGCCGAAACGAGCAGTACTTC. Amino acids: CASSLSAASRNEQYF.

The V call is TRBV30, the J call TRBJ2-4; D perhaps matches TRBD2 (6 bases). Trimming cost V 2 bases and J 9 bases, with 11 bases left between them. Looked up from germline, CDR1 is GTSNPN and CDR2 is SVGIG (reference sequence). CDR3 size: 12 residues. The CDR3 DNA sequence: TGTGCCTGGAGTTCTCCCGGGGGCATTCAGTACTTC. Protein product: CAWSSPGGIQYF.

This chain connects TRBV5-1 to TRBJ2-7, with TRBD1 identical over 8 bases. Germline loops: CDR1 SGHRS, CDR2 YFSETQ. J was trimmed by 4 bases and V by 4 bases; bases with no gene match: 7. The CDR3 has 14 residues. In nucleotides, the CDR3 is TGCGCCAGCAGCCCTGGACAGGGAGCTTACGAGCAGTACTTC. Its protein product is CASSPGQGAYEQYF. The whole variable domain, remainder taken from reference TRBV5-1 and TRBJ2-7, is KAGVTQTPRYLIKTRGQQVTLSCSPISGHRSVSWYQQTPGQGLQFLFEYFSETQRNKGNFPGRFSGRQFSNSRSEMNVSTLELGDSALYLCASSPGQGAYEQYFGPGTRLTVT.

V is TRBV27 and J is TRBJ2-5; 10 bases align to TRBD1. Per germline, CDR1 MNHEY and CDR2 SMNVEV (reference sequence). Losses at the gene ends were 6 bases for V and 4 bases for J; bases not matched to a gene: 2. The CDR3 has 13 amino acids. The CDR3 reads CASSRDRGETQYF. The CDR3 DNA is TGTGCCAGCAGCCGGGACAGGGGAGAGACCCAGTACTTC.

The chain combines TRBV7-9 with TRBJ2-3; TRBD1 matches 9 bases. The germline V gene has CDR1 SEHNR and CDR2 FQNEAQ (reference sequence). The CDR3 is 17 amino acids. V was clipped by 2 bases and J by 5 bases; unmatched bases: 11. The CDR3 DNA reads TGTGCCAGCAGCTTAACTCCGGGACAGGGACCGGGAGATACGCAGTATTTT. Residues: CASSLTPGQGPGDTQYF.

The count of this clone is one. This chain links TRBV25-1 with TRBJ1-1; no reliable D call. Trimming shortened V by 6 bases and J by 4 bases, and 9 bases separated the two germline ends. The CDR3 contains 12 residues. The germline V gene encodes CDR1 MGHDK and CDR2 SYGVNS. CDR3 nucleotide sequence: TGTGCCAGCAGCCTTGGGCTCACTGAAGCTTTCTTT. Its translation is CASSLGLTEAFF. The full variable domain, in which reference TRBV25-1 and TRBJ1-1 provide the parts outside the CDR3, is EADIYQTPRYLVIGTGKKITLECSQTMGHDKMYWYQQDPGMELHLIHYSYGVNSTEKGDLSSESTVSRIRTEHFPLTLESARPSHTSQYLCASSLGLTEAFFGQGTRLTVV.

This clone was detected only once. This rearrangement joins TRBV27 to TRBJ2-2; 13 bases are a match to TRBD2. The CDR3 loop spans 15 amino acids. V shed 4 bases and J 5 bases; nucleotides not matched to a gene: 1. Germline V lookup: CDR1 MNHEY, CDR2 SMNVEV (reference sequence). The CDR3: CASSSGLAGTGELFF. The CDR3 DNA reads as TGTGCCAGCAGTTCGGGACTAGCGGGAACCGGGGAGCTGTTTTTT.

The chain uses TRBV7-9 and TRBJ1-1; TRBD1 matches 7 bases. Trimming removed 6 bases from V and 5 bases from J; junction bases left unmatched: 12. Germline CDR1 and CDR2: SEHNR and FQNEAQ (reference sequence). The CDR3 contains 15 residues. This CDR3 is CASSKTGFRYTEAFF. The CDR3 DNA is TGTGCCAGCAGTAAGACAGGGTTTAGGTATACTGAAGCTTTCTTT.

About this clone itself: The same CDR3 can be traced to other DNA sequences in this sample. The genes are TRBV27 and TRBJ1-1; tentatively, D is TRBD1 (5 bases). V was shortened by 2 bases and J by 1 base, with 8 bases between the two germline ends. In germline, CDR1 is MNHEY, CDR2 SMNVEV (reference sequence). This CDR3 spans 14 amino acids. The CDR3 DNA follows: TGTGCCAGCAGTTTACAGGGTCGGAACACTGAAGCTTTCTTT. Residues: CASSLQGRNTEAFF.

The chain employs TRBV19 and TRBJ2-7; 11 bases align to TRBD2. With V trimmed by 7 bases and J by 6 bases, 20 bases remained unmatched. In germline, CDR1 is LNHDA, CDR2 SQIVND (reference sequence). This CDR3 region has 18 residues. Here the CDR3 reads CASTRVAGGHAVWSEQYV. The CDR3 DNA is TGTGCCAGTACCCGGGTAGCGGGAGGGCATGCCGTCTGGAGCGAGCAGTACGTC.

Here the CDR3 reads CASSNSGGNEQFF. CDR3 bases: TGTGCCAGCAGCAACAGTGGGGGGAATGAGCAGTTCTTC. The chain is built from TRBV7-9 and TRBJ2-1, with a weak D call TRBD2 (6 bases). The V end lost 5 bases, the J end lost 7 bases, and 12 bases lay between the germline ends. The CDR3 is 13 residues long. The V gene's germline CDR1 is SEHNR and CDR2 FQNEAQ (reference sequence).

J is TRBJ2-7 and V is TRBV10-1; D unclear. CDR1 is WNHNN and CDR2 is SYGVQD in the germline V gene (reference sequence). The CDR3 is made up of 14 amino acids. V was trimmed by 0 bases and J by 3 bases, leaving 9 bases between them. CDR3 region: CASSESKAGYEQYF. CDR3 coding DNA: TGCGCCAGCAGTGAGTCGAAAGCCGGCTACGAGCAGTACTTC.

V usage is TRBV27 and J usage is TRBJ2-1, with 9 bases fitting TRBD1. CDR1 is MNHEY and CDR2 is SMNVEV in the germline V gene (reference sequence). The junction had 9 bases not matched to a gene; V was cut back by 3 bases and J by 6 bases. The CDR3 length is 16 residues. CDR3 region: CASSFPGTGRSNEQFF. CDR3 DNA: TGTGCCAGCAGTTTCCCCGGGACAGGGAGAAGCAATGAGCAGTTCTTC.

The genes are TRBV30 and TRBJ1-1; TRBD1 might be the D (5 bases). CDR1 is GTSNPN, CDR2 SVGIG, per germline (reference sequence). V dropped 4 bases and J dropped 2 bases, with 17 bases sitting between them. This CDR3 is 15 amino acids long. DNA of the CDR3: TGTGCCTGGACTATCCTTCGGGGGTATAACACTGAAGCTTTCTTT. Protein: CAWTILRGYNTEAFF.

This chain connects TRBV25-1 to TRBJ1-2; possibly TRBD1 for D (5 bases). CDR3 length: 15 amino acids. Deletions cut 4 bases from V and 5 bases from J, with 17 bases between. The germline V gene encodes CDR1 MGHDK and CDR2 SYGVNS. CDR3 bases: TGTGCCAGCAGTGCACACCTTACAGGAAGTTATGGCTACACCTTC. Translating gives CASSAHLTGSYGYTF.

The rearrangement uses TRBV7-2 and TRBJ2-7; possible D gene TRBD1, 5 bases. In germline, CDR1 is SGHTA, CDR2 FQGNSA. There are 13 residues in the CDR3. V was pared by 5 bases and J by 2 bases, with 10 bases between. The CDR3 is CASSATQAYEQYF. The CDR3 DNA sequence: TGTGCCAGCAGCGCAACACAGGCCTACGAGCAGTACTTC. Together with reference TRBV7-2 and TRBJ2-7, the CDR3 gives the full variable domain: GAGVSQSPSNKVTEKGKDVELRCDPISGHTALYWYRQSLGQGLEFLIYFQGNSAPDKSGLPSDRFSAERTGGSVSTLTIQRTQQEDSAVYLCASSATQAYEQYFGPGTRLTVT.

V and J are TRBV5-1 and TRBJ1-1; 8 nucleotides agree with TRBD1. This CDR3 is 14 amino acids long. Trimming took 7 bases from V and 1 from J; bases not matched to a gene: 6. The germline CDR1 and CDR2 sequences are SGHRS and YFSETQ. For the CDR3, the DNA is TGCGCCAGCTCCCAAGACAGGGGGAACACTGAAGCTTTCTTT. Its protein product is CASSQDRGNTEAFF.

The CDR3 protein is CAVSRSSYNEQFF. The CDR3 DNA follows: TGTGCCGTCTCTAGAAGCTCCTACAATGAGCAGTTCTTC. The V gene is TRBV6-1, the J gene TRBJ2-1, with D uncertain. V shed 11 bases and J shed 0 bases, with 11 bases lying between them. From germline, CDR1 is MNHNS and CDR2 SASEGT. The CDR3 has 13 amino acids.

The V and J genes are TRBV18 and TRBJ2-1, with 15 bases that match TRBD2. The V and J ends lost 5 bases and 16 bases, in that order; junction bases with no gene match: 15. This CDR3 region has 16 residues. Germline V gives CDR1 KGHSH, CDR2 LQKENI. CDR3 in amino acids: CASSGGTSGRSLRGFF. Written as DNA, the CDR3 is TGTGCCAGCTCAGGAGGGACTAGCGGGAGGTCCCTCCGGGGTTTCTTC.

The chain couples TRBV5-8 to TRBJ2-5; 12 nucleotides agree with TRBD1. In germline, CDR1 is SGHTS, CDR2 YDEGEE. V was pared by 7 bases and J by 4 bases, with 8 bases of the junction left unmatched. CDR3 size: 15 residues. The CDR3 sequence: CASSWRDRGRETQYF. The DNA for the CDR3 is TGTGCCAGCTCCTGGAGGGACAGGGGGCGAGAGACCCAGTACTTC.

The CDR3 coding sequence is TGCGCCAGCAGCTTGGGACGTACAGGGGAGAGCGGCACAGATACGCAGTATTTT. This translates into CASSLGRTGESGTDTQYF. This sequence joins TRBV5-1 and TRBJ2-3; the match to TRBD1 covers 7 bases. The germline V gene encodes CDR1 SGHRS and CDR2 YFSETQ. V lost 0 bases, J lost 1 base, and 11 bases stayed unmatched. CDR3 length: 18 amino acids.

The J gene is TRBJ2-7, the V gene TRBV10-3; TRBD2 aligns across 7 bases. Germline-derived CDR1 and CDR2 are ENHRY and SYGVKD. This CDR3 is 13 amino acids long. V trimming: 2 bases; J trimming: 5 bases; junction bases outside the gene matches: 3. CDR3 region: CAISEPGGHEQYV. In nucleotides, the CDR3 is TGTGCCATCAGTGAGCCGGGGGGTCACGAGCAGTACGTC.